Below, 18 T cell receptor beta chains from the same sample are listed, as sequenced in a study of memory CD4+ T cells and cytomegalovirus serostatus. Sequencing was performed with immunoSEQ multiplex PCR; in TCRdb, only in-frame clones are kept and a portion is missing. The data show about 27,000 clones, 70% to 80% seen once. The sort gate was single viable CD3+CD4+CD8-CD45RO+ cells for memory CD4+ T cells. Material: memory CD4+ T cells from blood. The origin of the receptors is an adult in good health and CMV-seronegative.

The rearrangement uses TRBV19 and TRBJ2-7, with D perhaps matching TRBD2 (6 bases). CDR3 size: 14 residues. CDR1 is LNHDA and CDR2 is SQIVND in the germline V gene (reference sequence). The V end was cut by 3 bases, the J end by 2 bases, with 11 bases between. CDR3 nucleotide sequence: TGTGCCAGTAGTATCCGCGGGACGGCCTACGAGCAGTACTTC. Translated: CASSIRGTAYEQYF.

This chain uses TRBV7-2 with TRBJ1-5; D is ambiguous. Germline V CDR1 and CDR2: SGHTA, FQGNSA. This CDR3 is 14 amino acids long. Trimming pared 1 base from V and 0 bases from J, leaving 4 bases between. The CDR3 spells CASSLGRSNQPQHF. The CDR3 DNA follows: TGTGCCAGCAGCTTAGGACGTAGCAATCAGCCCCAGCATTTT.

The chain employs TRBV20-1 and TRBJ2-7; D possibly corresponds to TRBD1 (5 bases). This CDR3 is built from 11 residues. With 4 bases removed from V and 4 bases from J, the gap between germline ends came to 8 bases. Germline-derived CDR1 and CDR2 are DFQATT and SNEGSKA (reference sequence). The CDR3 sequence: CSAIDSYEQYF. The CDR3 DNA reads TGCAGTGCTATCGACAGTTACGAGCAGTACTTC.

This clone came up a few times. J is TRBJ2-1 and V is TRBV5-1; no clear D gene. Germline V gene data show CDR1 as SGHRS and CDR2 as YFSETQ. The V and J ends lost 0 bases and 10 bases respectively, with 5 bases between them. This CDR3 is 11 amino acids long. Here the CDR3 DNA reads TGCGCCAGCAGCTTGGGATGGGAGCAGTTCTTC. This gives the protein CASSLGWEQFF.

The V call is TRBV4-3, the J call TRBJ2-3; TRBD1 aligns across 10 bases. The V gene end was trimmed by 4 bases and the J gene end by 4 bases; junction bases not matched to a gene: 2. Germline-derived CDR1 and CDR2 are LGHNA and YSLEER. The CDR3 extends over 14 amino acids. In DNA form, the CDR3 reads TGCGCCAGCAGCCTCGGACAGGGGGCAGATACGCAGTATTTT. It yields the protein CASSLGQGADTQYF.

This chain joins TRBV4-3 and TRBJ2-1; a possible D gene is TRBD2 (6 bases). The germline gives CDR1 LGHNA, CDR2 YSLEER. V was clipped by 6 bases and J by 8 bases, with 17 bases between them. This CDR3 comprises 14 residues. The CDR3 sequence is CASSATSSRDEQFF. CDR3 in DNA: TGCGCCAGCAGTGCTACTAGCAGCCGCGATGAGCAGTTCTTC.

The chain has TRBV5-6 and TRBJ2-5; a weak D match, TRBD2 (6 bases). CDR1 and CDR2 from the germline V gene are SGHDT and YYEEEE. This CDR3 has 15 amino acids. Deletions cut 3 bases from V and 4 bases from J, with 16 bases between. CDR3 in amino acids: CASSSPGRGGETQYF. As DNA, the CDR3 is TGTGCCAGCAGCTCTCCGGGTCGGGGAGGAGAGACCCAGTACTTC.

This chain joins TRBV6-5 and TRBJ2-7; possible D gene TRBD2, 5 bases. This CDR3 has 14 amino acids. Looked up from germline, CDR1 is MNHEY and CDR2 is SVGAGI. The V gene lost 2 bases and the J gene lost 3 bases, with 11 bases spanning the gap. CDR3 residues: CASSYNRGSYEQYF. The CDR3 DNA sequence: TGTGCCAGCAGTTACAACCGAGGGAGCTACGAGCAGTACTTC.

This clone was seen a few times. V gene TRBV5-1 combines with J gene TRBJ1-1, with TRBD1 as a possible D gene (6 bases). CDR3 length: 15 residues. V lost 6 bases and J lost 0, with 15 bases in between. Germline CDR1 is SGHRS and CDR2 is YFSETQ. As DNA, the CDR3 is TGCGCCAGCACCGGGGGGGCAGAATTGAACACTGAAGCTTTCTTT. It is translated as CASTGGAELNTEAFF.

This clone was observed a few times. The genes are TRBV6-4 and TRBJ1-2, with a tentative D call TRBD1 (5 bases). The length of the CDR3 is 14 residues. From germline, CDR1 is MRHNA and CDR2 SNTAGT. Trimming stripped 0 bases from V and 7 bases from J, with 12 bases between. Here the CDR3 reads CASSDSGGAGGYTF. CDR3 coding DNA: TGTGCCAGCAGTGACTCGGGAGGGGCCGGTGGCTACACCTTC.

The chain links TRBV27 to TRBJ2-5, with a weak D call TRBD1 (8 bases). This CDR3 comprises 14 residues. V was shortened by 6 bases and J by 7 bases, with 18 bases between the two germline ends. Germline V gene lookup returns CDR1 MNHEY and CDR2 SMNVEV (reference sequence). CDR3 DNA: TGTGCCAGCAGCCTTGGACAGGGAGGGACGACCCAGTACTTC. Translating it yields CASSLGQGGTTQYF.

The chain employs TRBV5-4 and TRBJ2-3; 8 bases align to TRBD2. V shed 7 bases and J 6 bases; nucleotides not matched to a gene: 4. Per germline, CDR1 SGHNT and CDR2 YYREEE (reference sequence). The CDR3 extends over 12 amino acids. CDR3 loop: CASGASGDTQYF. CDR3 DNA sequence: TGTGCCAGCGGAGCTAGCGGGGATACGCAGTATTTT.

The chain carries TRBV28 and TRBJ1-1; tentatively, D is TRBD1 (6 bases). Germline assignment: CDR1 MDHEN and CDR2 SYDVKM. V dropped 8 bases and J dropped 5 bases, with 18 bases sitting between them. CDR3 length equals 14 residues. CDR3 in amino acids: CASLSRGESTEAFF. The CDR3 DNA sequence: TGTGCCAGCCTTTCCAGGGGAGAGTCAACTGAAGCTTTCTTT.

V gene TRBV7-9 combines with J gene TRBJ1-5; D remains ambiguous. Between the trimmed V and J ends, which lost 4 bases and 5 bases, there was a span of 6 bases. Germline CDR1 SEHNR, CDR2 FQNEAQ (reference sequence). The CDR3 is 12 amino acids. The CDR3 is CASSSRDQPQHF. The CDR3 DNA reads TGTGCCAGCAGCTCAAGAGATCAGCCCCAGCATTTT.

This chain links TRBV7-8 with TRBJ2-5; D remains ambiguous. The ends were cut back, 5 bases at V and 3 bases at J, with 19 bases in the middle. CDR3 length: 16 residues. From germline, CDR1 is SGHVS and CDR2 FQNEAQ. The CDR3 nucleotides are TGTGCCAGCAGCCTCTCGGGTGGCCTAAAAAAAGAGACCCAGTACTTC. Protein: CASSLSGGLKKETQYF.

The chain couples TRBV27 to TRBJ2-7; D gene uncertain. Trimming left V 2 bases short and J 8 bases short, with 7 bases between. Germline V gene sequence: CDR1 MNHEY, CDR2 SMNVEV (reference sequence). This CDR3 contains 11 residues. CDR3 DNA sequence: TGTGCCAGCAGTTTAGCCGGGCAGCAGTACTTC. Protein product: CASSLAGQQYF.

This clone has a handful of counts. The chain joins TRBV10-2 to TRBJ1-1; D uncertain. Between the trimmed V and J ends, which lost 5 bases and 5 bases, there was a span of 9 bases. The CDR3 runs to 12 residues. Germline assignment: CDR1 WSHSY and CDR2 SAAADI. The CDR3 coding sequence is TGCGCCAGCAGTTTAATGGATACTGAAGCTTTCTTT. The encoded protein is CASSLMDTEAFF.

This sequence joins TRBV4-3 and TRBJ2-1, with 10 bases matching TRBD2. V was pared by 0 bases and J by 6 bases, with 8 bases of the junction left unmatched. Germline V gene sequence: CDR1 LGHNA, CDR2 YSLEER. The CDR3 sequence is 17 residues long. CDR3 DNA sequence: TGCGCCAGCAGCCAAGACTATCTAGCGGGAGCATTCAATGAGCAGTTCTTC. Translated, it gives CASSQDYLAGAFNEQFF.